What follows describes a single T cell receptor (beta chain). Genomic DNA belonging to each subset was distributed in equal measure over several immunoSEQ plates. Measured with immunoSEQ multiplex PCR; TCRdb has only the in-frame clones, and not every one. Here the sample spans approximately 1,000,000 clones, about 80% being singletons. The data were obtained in a study of shared clonotypes between healthy human individuals. Sequenced: memory CD4+ T cells from PBMCs. Subset specified: CD45RA-negative fraction. The TCR was taken from a man aged 18 to 30 in good health. Some clones in this sample may be carry-over from other donors' samples.

The CDR3 is CASSHTRGGGYTGELFF. Here the CDR3 DNA reads TGCGCCAGCAGCCATACCCGCGGGGGCGGGTACACCGGGGAGCTGTTTTTT. The J gene is TRBJ2-2, the V gene TRBV4-3; TRBD2 is a possible D gene (7 bases). Trimming removed 3 bases from V and 3 bases from J, with 17 bases in between. Germline V gives CDR1 LGHNA, CDR2 YSLEER. The CDR3 loop spans 17 amino acids.